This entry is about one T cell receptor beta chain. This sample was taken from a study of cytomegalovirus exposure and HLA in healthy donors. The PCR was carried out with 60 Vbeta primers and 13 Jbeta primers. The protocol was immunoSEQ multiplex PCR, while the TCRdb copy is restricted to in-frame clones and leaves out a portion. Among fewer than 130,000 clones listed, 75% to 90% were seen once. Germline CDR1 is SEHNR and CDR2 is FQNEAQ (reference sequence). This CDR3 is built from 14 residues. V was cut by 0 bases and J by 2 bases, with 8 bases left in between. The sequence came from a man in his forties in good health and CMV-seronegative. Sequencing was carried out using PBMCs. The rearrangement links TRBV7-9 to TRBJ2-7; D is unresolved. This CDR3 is CASSLAGGAYEQYF. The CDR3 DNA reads TGTGCCAGCAGCTTAGCCGGCGGCGCCTACGAGCAGTACTTC.